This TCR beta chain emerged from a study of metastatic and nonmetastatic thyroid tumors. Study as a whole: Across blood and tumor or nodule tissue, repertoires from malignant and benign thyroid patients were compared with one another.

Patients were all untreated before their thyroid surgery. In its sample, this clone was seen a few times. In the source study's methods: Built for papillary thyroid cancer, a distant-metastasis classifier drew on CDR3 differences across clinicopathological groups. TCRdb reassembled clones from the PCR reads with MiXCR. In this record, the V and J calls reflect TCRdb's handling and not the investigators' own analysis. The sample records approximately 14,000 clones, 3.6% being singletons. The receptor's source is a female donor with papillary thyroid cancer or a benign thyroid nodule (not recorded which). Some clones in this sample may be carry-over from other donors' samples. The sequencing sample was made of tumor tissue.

The CDR3 region has the DNA TGTGCCAGCAGCCAATCGGCTCGGTCAGATACGCAGTATTTT. Its protein product is CASSQSARSDTQYF. The chain recombines TRBV3-1 with TRBJ2-3, with D unresolved. V shed 2 bases and J shed 4 bases, with 10 bases lying between them. Germline lookup yields CDR1 LGHDT and CDR2 YNNKEL (reference sequence). CDR3 length: 14 amino acids.